This T cell receptor (beta chain) was captured by sequencing in a study of metastatic and nonmetastatic thyroid tumors. Study at large: Patients with malignant and benign thyroid disease provided blood and tumor or nodule tissue, whose repertoires were compared.

Authors' analysis steps: A papillary thyroid cancer distant-metastasis classifier was built from CDR3 differences across clinicopathological groups. TCRdb reanalyzed the PCR reads via MiXCR. V and J calls and clone size were set by TCRdb, not the authors. The sample contains about 33,000 clones, over 15% of which appear only once. Findings and limits, study-wide: As reported, TCR beta diversity in blood and tumor was significantly higher in malignant thyroid tumors than in benign nodules.

In its sample, this clone was seen many times. Its specificity is not known. All patients reached thyroid surgery having received no treatment beforehand. Germline loops: CDR1 SGHKS, CDR2 YYEKEE (reference sequence). Trimming cost V 6 bases and J 1 base, with 13 bases left between them. The CDR3 covers 15 residues. The receptor's source is a male donor with papillary thyroid cancer or a benign thyroid nodule (not recorded which). Some clones in this sample may be carry-over from other donors' samples. This sequence joins TRBV5-5 and TRBJ2-2, with D perhaps matching TRBD1 or TRBD2 (6 bases each). The material sequenced was blood. The CDR3 nucleotides read TGTGCCAGCATTCCGGGGGCCAAGAACACCGGGGAGCTGTTTTTT. The encoded protein is CASIPGAKNTGELFF.